This is a list of T cell receptor beta chains from one sample in a study of Ad26.COV2.S vaccination and SARS-CoV-2 variants. Some clones are missing from TCRdb's copy, which holds only in-frame ones; the method was immunoSEQ multiplex PCR. The table lists roughly 420,000 clones, 89% of them singletons. The sample consisted of peripheral blood, taken in a trial of Ad26.COV2.S vaccine versus placebo. The receptors stem from a person between 18 and 65 years old who received the Ad26.COV2.S COVID-19 vaccine or a placebo. The CDR3 runs from the conserved cysteine through the conserved F or W. A D gene is named only where the DNA matches it firmly. Some rows have no size entry. The others give once, few or many, or a class for an expanded clone.

v_gene: TRBV11-2; d_gene: -; abundance: -; j_gene: TRBJ2-5; CDR3nt: TGTGCCAGCAGCTTATGGGGGGGCGTCAAAGAGACCCAGTACTTC; CDR3aa: CASSLWGGVKETQYF
v_gene: TRBV7-9; d_gene: TRBD1; abundance: -; j_gene: TRBJ1-4; CDR3nt: TGTGCCAGCAGCGCCCCCGGGACAGGGGAAATGAGGAAACTGTTTTTT; CDR3aa: CASSAPGTGEMRKLFF
v_gene: TRBV10-3; d_gene: -; abundance: -; j_gene: TRBJ2-3; CDR3nt: TGTGCCACCTCCCCCGGCACAGATACGCAGTATTTT; CDR3aa: CATSPGTDTQYF
v_gene: TRBV16; d_gene: TRBD1; abundance: once; j_gene: TRBJ1-5; CDR3nt: TGTGCCAGCAGCCAATGGGGGGACAGGGCTCTAAATCAGCCCCAGCATTTT; CDR3aa: CASSQWGDRALNQPQHF
v_gene: TRBV9; d_gene: -; abundance: -; j_gene: TRBJ2-7; CDR3nt: TGTGCCAGCAGCGCAAGCGCAGGACCCAGTACCTACGAGCAGTACTTC; CDR3aa: CASSASAGPSTYEQYF
v_gene: TRBV7-9; d_gene: -; abundance: -; j_gene: TRBJ1-3; CDR3nt: TGTGCCAGCAGCTTAGACCCGCCTGGAAACACCATATATTTT; CDR3aa: CASSLDPPGNTIYF
v_gene: TRBV4-2; d_gene: -; abundance: -; j_gene: TRBJ1-2; CDR3nt: TGTGCCAGCAGCCACTCGGACCTCTATGGCTACACCTTC; CDR3aa: CASSHSDLYGYTF
v_gene: TRBV5-1; d_gene: TRBD2; abundance: once; j_gene: TRBJ2-3; CDR3nt: TGCGCCAGCAGCTCGTTAGCGGGAGTAGGTGATACGCAGTATTTT; CDR3aa: CASSSLAGVGDTQYF
v_gene: TRBV9; d_gene: TRBD2; abundance: -; j_gene: TRBJ2-3; CDR3nt: TGTGCCAGCAGCGGGCGGGGGAGCACAGATACGCAGTATTTT; CDR3aa: CASSGRGSTDTQYF
v_gene: TRBV14; d_gene: TRBD1; abundance: few; j_gene: TRBJ1-2; CDR3nt: TGTGCCAGCAGCCCGGGACAGAACTTCTATGGCTACACCTTC; CDR3aa: CASSPGQNFYGYTF
v_gene: TRBV7-6; d_gene: -; abundance: many; j_gene: TRBJ1-4; CDR3nt: TGTGCCAGCAGCTTCAGGGGCCTGGCTAATGAAAAACTGTTTTTT; CDR3aa: CASSFRGLANEKLFF
v_gene: TRBV13; d_gene: -; abundance: -; j_gene: TRBJ2-2; CDR3nt: TGTGCCAGCAGCCCCGGGCCGACCGGGGAGCTGTTTTTT; CDR3aa: CASSPGPTGELFF
v_gene: TRBV24-1; d_gene: TRBD1; abundance: few; j_gene: TRBJ1-4; CDR3nt: TGTGCCACCTCACCGGGACAGATTAATAATGAAAAACTGTTTTTT; CDR3aa: CATSPGQINNEKLFF
v_gene: TRBV6-2/TRBV6-3; d_gene: -; abundance: -; j_gene: TRBJ1-5; CDR3nt: TGTGCCAGCAGTTACCCGAGGGATCTCTCCGAGGGCTATAGCAATCAGCCCCAGCATTTT; CDR3aa: CASSYPRDLSEGYSNQPQHF
v_gene: TRBV19; d_gene: -; abundance: -; j_gene: TRBJ1-1; CDR3nt: TGTGCCATCAAGGACTCGATCTCCAACACTGAAGCTTTCTTT; CDR3aa: CAIKDSISNTEAFF
v_gene: TRBV7-9; d_gene: -; abundance: -; j_gene: TRBJ1-1; CDR3nt: TGTGCCAGCAGCTCCAGACAGACTTACACTGAAGCTTTCTTT; CDR3aa: CASSSRQTYTEAFF
v_gene: TRBV4-2; d_gene: -; abundance: -; j_gene: TRBJ2-5; CDR3nt: TGTGCCAGCAGCCGCACGGATTACTCAGGCTTCCAAGAGACCCAGTACTTC; CDR3aa: CASSRTDYSGFQETQYF
v_gene: TRBV7-9; d_gene: -; abundance: -; j_gene: TRBJ1-3; CDR3nt: TGTGCCAGCAGCTTTCAACAGGGTTCCGACACCATATATTTT; CDR3aa: CASSFQQGSDTIYF
v_gene: TRBV4-3; d_gene: -; abundance: -; j_gene: TRBJ1-1; CDR3nt: TGCGCCAGCAGCCAAGAGGGCGGCAGATCGAACACTGAAGCTTTCTTT; CDR3aa: CASSQEGGRSNTEAFF
v_gene: TRBV6-5; d_gene: TRBD1; abundance: once; j_gene: TRBJ1-3; CDR3nt: TGTGCCAGCAGCAGACAGGGGATTGGCACCATATATTTT; CDR3aa: CASSRQGIGTIYF
v_gene: TRBV27; d_gene: -; abundance: -; j_gene: TRBJ2-5; CDR3nt: TGTGCCAGCAGCTCGAGCGCGGTTGGAGAGACCCAGTACTTC; CDR3aa: CASSSSAVGETQYF
v_gene: TRBV7-2; d_gene: -; abundance: -; j_gene: TRBJ2-3; CDR3nt: TGTGCCAGCAGCTTATTGGGATTTGAAGATACGCAGTATTTT; CDR3aa: CASSLLGFEDTQYF
v_gene: TRBV6-1; d_gene: -; abundance: -; j_gene: TRBJ1-2; CDR3nt: TGTGCCAGCAGTGAAGGAGTTCCAGGTCCACGCGGGGGCTACACCTTC; CDR3aa: CASSEGVPGPRGGYTF